This TCR beta chain was observed in a study of blood T cells in healthy people across ages. Primed by a sample-barcoded 5' primer and a J-beta primer mix, a second PCR proceeded for 7 to 11 cycles. Unique molecular identifiers of 12 random nucleotides labeled each cDNA. Paired-end reads containing CDR3 totaled no fewer than 2.5 million for each sample. TCRdb processed the 5' RACE reads anew with MiXCR; each CDR3 protein has one entry. This table has fewer than 700,000 distinct CDR3 sequences, roughly 48% appearing once. Study observations and caveats: The CMV status of each donor remained undetermined, and this could have confounded shifts in expanded clonotypes. Compared with aged donors, long-lived donors showed fewer expanded clones, suggesting selection.

J was trimmed by 4 bases and V by 2 bases; bases with no gene match: 11. The CDR3 contains 16 residues. The germline gives CDR1 SGHNT, CDR2 YENEEA. A remark on this clonotype: Antigen: not known.

V gene TRBV11-3 combines with J gene TRBJ2-7, with 7 positions matching TRBD2. The clonotype was recovered from an older man in good health. The specimen was blood. Here the CDR3 DNA reads TGTGCCAGCAGCTTAATCGGCGGGGGACTTTTTTACGAGCAGTACTTC. It encodes CASSLIGGGLFYEQYF. Full variable domain (rest looked up from reference TRBV11-3 and TRBJ2-7): EAGVVQSPRYKIIEKKQPVAFWCNPISGHNTLYWYLQNLGQGPELLIRYENEEAVDDSQLPKDRFSAERLKGVDSTLKIQPAELGDSAVYLCASSLIGGGLFYEQYFGPGTRLTVT.